This TCR beta chain appears in the sequencing data of a study of shared clonotypes between healthy human individuals. At the level of the study: Each donor's CD4 naive and CD4 memory cells filled three plates apiece, CD8 naive two, and CD8 memory one.

V lost 3 bases and J lost 1; bases outside the gene matches: 17. Germline lookup yields CDR1 SGHAT and CDR2 FQNNGV. This CDR3 is 19 amino acids long. This table comes from immunoSEQ multiplex PCR, and its TCRdb copy is limited to in-frame clones, with some not included. This table holds millions of clones, over 90% found once. The chain has TRBV11-2 and TRBJ1-2, with 7 positions matching TRBD1. This TCR came from a man between 18 and 35 years old in good health. Some clones in this sample may be carry-over from other donors' samples. The sequencing sample was made of naive CD4+ T cells from PBMCs. This sample's subset: CD45RA+ positively selected. CDR3 residues: CASSFRSPARDRNNYGYTF. For the CDR3, the DNA is TGTGCCAGCAGCTTTAGGTCGCCGGCTCGGGACAGAAATAACTATGGCTACACCTTC.